Below, one T cell receptor (beta chain) is given with its context. Its cognate antigen is unknown. One entry per CDR3 protein results from TCRdb running MiXCR on the reads. This table holds about 770,000 distinct CDR3 sequences, 25% to 35% found once. This entry belongs to a study of T cell repertoires in cytomegalovirus infection. As for the study in general: Indications of both CMV infection and matching HLA type were provided by public TCR beta signatures.

The sample was cultured CD8+ T cells from PBMCs, taken from culture after CMV antigen stimulation. This TCR was recovered from a human donor in good health (CMV status not recorded). Some clones in this sample may be carry-over from other donors' samples.

The CDR3 region has the DNA TGCGCCAGCAGCTTTATCCTTGGGACAGGGTATTCCAATGAGCAGTTCTTC. Its translation is CASSFILGTGYSNEQFF. This chain links TRBV5-1 with TRBJ2-1, with 9 bases identical to TRBD1. J was trimmed by 6 bases and V by 2 bases; bases with no gene match: 12. This CDR3 is built from 17 residues. Germline V gene lookup returns CDR1 SGHRS and CDR2 YFSETQ.